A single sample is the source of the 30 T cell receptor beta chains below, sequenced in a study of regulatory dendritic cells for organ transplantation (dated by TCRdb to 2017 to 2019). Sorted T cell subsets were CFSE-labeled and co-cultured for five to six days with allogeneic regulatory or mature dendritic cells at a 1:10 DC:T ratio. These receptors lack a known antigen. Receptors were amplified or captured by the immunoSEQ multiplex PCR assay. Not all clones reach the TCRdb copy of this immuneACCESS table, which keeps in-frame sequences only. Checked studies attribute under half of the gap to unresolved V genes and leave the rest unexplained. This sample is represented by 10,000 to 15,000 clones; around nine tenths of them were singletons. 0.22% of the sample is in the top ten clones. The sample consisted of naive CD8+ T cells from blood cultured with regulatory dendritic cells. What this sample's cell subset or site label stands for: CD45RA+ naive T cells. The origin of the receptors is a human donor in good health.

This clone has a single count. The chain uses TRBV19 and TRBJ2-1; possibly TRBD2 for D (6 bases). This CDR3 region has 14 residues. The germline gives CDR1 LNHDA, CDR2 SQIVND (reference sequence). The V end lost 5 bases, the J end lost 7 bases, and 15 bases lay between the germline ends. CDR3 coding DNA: TGTGCCAGTAGTCGCGGGAAAGGCTTTAATGAGCAGTTCTTC. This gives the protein CASSRGKGFNEQFF.

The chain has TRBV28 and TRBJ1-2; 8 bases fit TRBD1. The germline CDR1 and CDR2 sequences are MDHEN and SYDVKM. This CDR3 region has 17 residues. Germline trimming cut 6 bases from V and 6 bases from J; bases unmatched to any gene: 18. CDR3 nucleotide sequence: TGTGCCAGCAGCCCGTACGCGGGCAGGGGGCTAGCAGATGGCTACACCTTC. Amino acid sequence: CASSPYAGRGLADGYTF.

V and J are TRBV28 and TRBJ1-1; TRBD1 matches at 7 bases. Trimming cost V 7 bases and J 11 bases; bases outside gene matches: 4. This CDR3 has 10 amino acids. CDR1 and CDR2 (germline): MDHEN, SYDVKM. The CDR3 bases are TGTGCCAGCATAGGGGGCTGGGCTTTCTTT. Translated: CASIGGWAFF.

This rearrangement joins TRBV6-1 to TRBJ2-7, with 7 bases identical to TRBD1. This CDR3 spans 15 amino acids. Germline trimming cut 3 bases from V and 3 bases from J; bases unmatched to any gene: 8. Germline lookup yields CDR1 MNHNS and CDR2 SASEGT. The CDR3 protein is CASSEYPGQNYEQYF. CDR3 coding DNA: TGTGCCAGCAGTGAGTACCCGGGACAGAACTACGAGCAGTACTTC.

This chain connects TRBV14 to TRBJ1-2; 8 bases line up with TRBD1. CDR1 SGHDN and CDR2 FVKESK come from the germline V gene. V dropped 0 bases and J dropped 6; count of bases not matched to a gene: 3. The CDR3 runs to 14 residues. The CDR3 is CASSQDRQGNGYTF. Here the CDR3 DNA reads TGTGCCAGCAGCCAAGATCGACAGGGGAATGGCTACACCTTC.

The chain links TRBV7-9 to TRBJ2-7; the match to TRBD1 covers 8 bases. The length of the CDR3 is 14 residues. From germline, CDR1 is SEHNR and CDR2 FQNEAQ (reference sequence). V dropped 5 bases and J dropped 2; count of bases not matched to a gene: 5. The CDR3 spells CASSETGVAYEQYF. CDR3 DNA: TGTGCCAGCAGCGAGACAGGGGTGGCCTACGAGCAGTACTTC.

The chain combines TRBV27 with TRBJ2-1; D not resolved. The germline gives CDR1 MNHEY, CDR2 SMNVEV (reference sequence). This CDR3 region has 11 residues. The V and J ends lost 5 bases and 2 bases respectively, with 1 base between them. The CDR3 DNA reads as TGTGCCAGCAGTGCCTACAATGAGCAGTTCTTC. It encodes CASSAYNEQFF.

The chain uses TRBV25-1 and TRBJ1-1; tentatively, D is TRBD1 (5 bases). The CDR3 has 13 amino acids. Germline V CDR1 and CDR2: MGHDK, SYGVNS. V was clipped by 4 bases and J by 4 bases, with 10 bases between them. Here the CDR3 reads CASSAGGGTEAFF. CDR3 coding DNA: TGTGCCAGCAGTGCCGGGGGGGGCACTGAAGCTTTCTTT.

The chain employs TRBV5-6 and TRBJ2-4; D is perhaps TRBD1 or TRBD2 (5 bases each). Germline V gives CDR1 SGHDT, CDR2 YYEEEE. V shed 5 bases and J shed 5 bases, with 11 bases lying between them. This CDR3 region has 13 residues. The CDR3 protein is CASRRDLENIQYF. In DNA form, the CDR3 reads TGTGCCAGCAGAAGGGACCTTGAAAACATTCAGTACTTC.

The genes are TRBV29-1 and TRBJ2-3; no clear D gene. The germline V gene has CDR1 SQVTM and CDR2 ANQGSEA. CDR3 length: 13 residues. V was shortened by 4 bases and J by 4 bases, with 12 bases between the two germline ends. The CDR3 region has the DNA TGCAGCGTTGTTTTGGGGTTAGCAGATACGCAGTATTTT. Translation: CSVVLGLADTQYF.

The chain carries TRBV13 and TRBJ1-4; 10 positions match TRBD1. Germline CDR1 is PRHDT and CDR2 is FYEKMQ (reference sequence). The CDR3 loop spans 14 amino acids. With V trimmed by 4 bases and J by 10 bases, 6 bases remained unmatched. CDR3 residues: CASSYTGQGTKLFF. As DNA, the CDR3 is TGTGCCAGCAGCTATACGGGACAGGGGACAAAACTGTTTTTT. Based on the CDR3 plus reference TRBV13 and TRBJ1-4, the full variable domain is AAGVIQSPRHLIKEKRETATLKCYPIPRHDTVYWYQQGPGQDPQFLISFYEKMQSDKGSIPDRFSAQQFSDYHSELNMSSLELGDSALYFCASSYTGQGTKLFFGSGTQLSVL.

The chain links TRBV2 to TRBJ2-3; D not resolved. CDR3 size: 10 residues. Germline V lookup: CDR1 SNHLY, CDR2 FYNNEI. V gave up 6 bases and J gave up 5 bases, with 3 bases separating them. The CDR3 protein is CASRGDTQYF. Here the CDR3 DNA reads TGTGCCAGCAGGGGAGATACGCAGTATTTT.

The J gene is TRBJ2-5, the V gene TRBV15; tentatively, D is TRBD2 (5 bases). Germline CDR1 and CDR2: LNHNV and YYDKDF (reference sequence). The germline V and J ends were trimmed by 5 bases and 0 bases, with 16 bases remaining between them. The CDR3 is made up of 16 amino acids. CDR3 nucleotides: TGTGCCACCAGCTTTGACCTCCGGGATAACCAAGAGACCCAGTACTTC. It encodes CATSFDLRDNQETQYF.

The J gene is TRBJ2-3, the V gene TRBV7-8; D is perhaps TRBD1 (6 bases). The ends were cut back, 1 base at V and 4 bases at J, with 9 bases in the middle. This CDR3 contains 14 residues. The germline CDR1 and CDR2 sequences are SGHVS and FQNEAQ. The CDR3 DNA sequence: TGTGCCAGCAGCTTAGAACAGGGTGCAGATACGCAGTATTTT. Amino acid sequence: CASSLEQGADTQYF. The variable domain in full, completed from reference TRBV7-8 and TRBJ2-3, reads GAGVSQSPRYKVAKRGQDVALRCDPISGHVSLFWYQQALGQGPEFLTYFQNEAQLDKSGLPSDRFFAERPEGSVSTLKIQRTQQEDSAVYLCASSLEQGADTQYFGPGTRLTVL.

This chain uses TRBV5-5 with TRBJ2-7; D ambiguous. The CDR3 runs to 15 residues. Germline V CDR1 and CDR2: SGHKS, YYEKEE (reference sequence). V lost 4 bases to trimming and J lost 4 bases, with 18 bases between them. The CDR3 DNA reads TGTGCCAGCAGCCCCGGTGAAACTATATATTACGAGCAGTACTTC. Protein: CASSPGETIYYEQYF.

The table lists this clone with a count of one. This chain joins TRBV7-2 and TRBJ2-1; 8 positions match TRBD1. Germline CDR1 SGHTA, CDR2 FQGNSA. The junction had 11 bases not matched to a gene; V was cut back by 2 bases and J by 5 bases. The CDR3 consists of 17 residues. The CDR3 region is CASSLTLGGQGDNEQFF. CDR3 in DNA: TGTGCCAGCAGCTTAACTCTAGGCGGACAGGGAGACAATGAGCAGTTCTTC. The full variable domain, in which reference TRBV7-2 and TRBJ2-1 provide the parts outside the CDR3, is GAGVSQSPSNKVTEKGKDVELRCDPISGHTALYWYRQSLGQGLEFLIYFQGNSAPDKSGLPSDRFSAERTGGSVSTLTIQRTQQEDSAVYLCASSLTLGGQGDNEQFFGPGTRLTVL.

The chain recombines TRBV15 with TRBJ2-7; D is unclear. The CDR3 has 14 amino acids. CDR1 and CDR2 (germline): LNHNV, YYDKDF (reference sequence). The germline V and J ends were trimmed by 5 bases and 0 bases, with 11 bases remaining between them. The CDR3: CATSRFSSSYEQYF. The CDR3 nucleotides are TGTGCCACCAGCCGCTTCAGCAGCTCCTACGAGCAGTACTTC.

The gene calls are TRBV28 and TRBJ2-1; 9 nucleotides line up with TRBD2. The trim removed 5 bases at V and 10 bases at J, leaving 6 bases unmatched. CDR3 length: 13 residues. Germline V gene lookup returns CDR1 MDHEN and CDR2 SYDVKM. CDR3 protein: CASSLAGSGEQFF. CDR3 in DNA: TGTGCCAGCAGTCTAGCGGGATCGGGGGAGCAGTTCTTC.

The CDR3 DNA follows: TGTGCCAGCAGTTTAGTCGTGCGGGAAAAACTGTTTTTT. Translation: CASSLVVREKLFF. The chain links TRBV28 to TRBJ1-4; D not certain. This CDR3 is built from 13 residues. In germline, CDR1 is MDHEN, CDR2 SYDVKM. Trimming cost V 2 bases and J 8 bases, with 9 bases left between them.

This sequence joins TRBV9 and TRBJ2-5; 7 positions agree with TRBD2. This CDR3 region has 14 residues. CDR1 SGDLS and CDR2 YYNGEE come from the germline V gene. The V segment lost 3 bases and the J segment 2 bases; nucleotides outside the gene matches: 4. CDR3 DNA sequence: TGTGCCAGCAGCGCGTGGGGGGGTCAAGAGACCCAGTACTTC. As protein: CASSAWGGQETQYF.

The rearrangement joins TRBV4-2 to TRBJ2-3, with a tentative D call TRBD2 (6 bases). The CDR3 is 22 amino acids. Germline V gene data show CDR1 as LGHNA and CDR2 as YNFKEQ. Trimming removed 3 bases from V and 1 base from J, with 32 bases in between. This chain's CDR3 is CASSQPTKSTPAWGVGTDTQYF. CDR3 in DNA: TGTGCCAGCAGCCAGCCCACCAAAAGTACACCCGCGTGGGGGGTTGGCACAGATACGCAGTATTTT.

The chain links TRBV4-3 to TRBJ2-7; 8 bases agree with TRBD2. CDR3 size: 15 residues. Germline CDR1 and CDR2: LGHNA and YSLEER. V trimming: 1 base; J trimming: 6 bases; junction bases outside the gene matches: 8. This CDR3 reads CASSQVRGAPIEQYF. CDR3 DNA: TGCGCCAGCAGCCAAGTGCGGGGGGCGCCAATCGAGCAGTACTTC.

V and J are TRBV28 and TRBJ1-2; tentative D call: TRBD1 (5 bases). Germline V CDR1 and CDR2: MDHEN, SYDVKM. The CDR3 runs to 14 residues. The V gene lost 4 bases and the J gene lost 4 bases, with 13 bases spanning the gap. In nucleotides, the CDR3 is TGTGCCAGCAGTTCCCCCGACAGATCCTATGGCTACACCTTC. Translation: CASSSPDRSYGYTF.

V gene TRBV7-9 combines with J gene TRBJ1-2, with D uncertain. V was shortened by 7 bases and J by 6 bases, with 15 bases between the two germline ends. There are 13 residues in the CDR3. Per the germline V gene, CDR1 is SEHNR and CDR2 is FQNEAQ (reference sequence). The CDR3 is CASNRAPWDGYTF. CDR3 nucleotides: TGTGCCAGCAATAGGGCCCCCTGGGATGGCTACACCTTC.

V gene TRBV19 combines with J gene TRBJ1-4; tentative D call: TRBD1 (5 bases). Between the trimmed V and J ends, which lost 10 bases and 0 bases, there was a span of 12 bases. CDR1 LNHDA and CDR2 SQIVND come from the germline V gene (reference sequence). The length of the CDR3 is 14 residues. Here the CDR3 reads CATQGRATNEKLFF. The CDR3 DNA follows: TGTGCCACCCAGGGTCGGGCAACTAATGAAAAACTGTTTTTT.

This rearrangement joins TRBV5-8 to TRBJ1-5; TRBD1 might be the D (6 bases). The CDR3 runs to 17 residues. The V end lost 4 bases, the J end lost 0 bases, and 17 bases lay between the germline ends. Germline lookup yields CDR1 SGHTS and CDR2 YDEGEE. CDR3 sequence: CASSRSTGLNSNQPQHF. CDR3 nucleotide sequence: TGTGCCAGCAGCAGATCGACAGGCCTAAATAGCAATCAGCCCCAGCATTTT.

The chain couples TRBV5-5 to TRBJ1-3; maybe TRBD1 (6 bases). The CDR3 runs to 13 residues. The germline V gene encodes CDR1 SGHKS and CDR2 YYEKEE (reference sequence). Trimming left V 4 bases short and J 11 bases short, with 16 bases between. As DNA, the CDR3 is TGTGCCAGCAGCCCCAGGGACATTCCCCCCATATATTTT. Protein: CASSPRDIPPIYF.

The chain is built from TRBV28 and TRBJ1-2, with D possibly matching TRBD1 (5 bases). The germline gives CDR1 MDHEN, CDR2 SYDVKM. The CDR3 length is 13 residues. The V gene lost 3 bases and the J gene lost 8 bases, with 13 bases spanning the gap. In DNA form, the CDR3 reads TGTGCCAGCAGTTTTTCTGGGGACGAGGGCTACACCTTC. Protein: CASSFSGDEGYTF.

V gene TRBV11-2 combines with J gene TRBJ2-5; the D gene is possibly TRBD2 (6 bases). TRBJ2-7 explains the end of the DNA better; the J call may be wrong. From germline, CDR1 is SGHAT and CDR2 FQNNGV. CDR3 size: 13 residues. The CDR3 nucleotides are TGTGCCAGCAGCTTTCCGGGAGTACCCGAGCAGTACTTC. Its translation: CASSFPGVPEQYF.

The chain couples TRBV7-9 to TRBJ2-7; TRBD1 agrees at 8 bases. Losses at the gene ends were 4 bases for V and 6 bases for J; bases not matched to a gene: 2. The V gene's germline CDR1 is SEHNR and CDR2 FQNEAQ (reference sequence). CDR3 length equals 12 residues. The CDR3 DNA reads TGTGCCAGCAGCTCGGGGACAGGCGAGCAGTACTTC. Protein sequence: CASSSGTGEQYF.